Given below is one TCR beta chain in context. The entry originates in a study of early stage breast cancer tumors. Repertoires were generated with immunoSEQ multiplex PCR, while TCRdb's copy carries only in-frame clones and drops some. The table has around 51,000 clones, about 77% seen once; the top ten hold 3% to 4%. The clonotype was recovered from a person aged 35 to 50 with breast cancer. Sequencing was carried out using blood.

The CDR3 sequence is CASSETSGRAFRFF. For the CDR3, the DNA is TGTGCCAGTAGTGAGACTAGCGGGAGGGCCTTTCGGTTCTTC. V and J are TRBV19 and TRBJ2-1, with 14 bases lining up with TRBD2. The length of the CDR3 is 14 residues. Trimming cost V 5 bases and J 15 bases; bases outside gene matches: 9. Looked up from germline, CDR1 is LNHDA and CDR2 is SQIVND (reference sequence).